This TCR beta chain was found in a study of PD-L1 blockade in urothelial cancer. This clone was picked up a small number of times. The CDR3 runs to 15 residues. Per germline, CDR1 SGHTA and CDR2 FQGNSA. V lost 5 bases and J lost 3, with 17 bases in between. Sequenced by immunoSEQ multiplex PCR; TCRdb stores in-frame clones only, minus some. Of some 42,000 clones listed, roughly 86% were seen once; the top ten hold 2.7%. The V call is TRBV7-2, the J call TRBJ2-7, with a possible D match to TRBD2 (6 bases). This TCR was recovered from a man between 70 and 80 years old with urothelial cancer. This specimen was PBMCs, taken around atezolizumab (anti-PD-L1) treatment. The CDR3 protein is CASSKDRDLSYEQYF. CDR3 bases: TGTGCCAGCAGCAAAGACCGGGACTTAAGCTACGAGCAGTACTTC. The full variable domain, completed using reference TRBV7-2 and TRBJ2-7, is GAGVSQSPSNKVTEKGKDVELRCDPISGHTALYWYRQSLGQGLEFLIYFQGNSAPDKSGLPSDRFSAERTGGSVSTLTIQRTQQEDSAVYLCASSKDRDLSYEQYFGPGTRLTVT.